This is a list of T cell receptor beta chains from one sample in a study of T cell responses to AZD1222 COVID-19 vaccine. Produced via immunoSEQ multiplex PCR; TCRdb's table is partial and in-frame only. The sample lists about 140,000 clones, approximately 94% occurring once. This specimen consisted of peripheral blood, obtained on day 0 of AZD1222 vaccination. These receptors were obtained from an adult in good health. CDR3s include the opening cysteine and the closing phenylalanine or tryptophan. The order of the fields is V gene, J gene, CDR3 protein.

>TRBV4-1|TRBJ2-5
CASSGDGFARQETQYF
>TRBV19|TRBJ1-2
CASSMGTGFGGYTF
>TRBV4-3|TRBJ2-7
CASSQERGGTLSYEQYF
>TRBV7-3|TRBJ2-3
CASSALTSGGTDTQYF
>TRBV7-9|TRBJ2-2
CASSLSGGDLFF
>TRBV6-5|TRBJ1-2
CASRLPSQTGYGYTF
>TRBV2|TRBJ1-2
CASSADRNLYGYTF
>TRBV19|TRBJ1-2
CASSVQGYDYGYTF
>TRBV19|TRBJ2-2
CALDPAGELFF
>TRBV28|TRBJ1-2
CASSLVRSNYGYTF
>TRBV4-1|TRBJ1-2
CASSQDFARATNYGYTF
>TRBV2|TRBJ1-1
CATGAQGLNTEAFF
>TRBV19|TRBJ1-3
CASSNYGSSGNTIYF
>TRBV6-2/TRBV6-3|TRBJ2-7
CASSSGQGRGEQYF
>TRBV30|TRBJ2-7
CAWSLGNSRNF
>TRBV7-9|TRBJ1-1
CASSVGSTEAFF
>TRBV28|TRBJ2-3
CASSFGQVGPDTQYF
>TRBV6-5|TRBJ1-4
CASSRLQGAYEKLFF
>TRBV7-9|TRBJ1-5
CASSRGNSNQPQHF
>TRBV7-8|TRBJ2-7
CASSSPNRGGEQYF
>TRBV6-6|TRBJ1-2
CASSFGTGGSWGYTF
>TRBV7-9|TRBJ2-7
CASSFGSLGEQYF
>TRBV14|TRBJ2-1
CASSLLGSTEQFF
>TRBV2|TRBJ1-4
CASTMDTGNEKLFF